This T cell receptor (beta chain) was recorded in a study of cytomegalovirus exposure and HLA in healthy donors. Primers: 60 Vbeta forward and 13 Jbeta reverse. Here immunoSEQ multiplex PCR was the method, and the copy in TCRdb shows in-frame clones only, minus some. The top ten clones hold 3% to 3.5% of a sample with under 200,000 clones, nearly 80% of them seen once. Study-level findings and limits: Presence/absence analyses treated sequencing depth as roughly uniform across donors.

The CDR3 is 16 amino acids. V gave up 2 bases and J gave up 7 bases; unmatched junction bases: 7. Germline CDR1 reads KGHSH; CDR2 reads LQKENI. Regarding this clone: Its specificity is not known.

This sequence joins TRBV18 and TRBJ2-1; 11 nucleotides agree with TRBD2. The specimen was PBMCs. The clonotype was recovered from a woman aged 40 to 55 in good health and CMV-seronegative. CDR3 DNA sequence: TGTGCCAGCTCACCAACTAGCGGGGGCCGACTAAATGAGCAGTTCTTC. This gives the protein CASSPTSGGRLNEQFF.